The present entry profiles one T cell receptor (beta chain) with its context. One end of the junction fails to match germline, which may point to a read error. Additional DNA sequences in this sample encode the identical CDR3. These data originate in a study of shared clonotypes between healthy human individuals. Study summary: The study enrolled a couple of women and a few men aged 18 to 49.

Germline lookup yields CDR1 GTSNPN and CDR2 SVGIG (reference sequence). The CDR3 totals 13 residues. Sequenced by immunoSEQ multiplex PCR; TCRdb stores in-frame clones only, minus some. Among about 2 million clones listed, over 85% were seen once. The naive CD8 subset, CD45RO-negative cells positively selected for CCR7, excluded terminally differentiated effector memory CD45RA+ cells. This chain links TRBV30 with TRBJ1-1, with a possible D match to TRBD1 (5 bases). The receptor's source is a man aged 18 to 35 in good health. The sample consisted of naive CD8+ T cells sorted from blood. DNA of the CDR3: TGTGCCTGGAGTTTGTCAGGGCTCACTGAGGCTTTCTTT. It specifies CAWSLSGLTEAFF.